The 32 T cell receptor beta chains listed next were all sequenced from one sample in a study of cytomegalovirus exposure and HLA in healthy donors. Amplification used 60 Vbeta primers and 13 Jbeta primers. Only in-frame clones appear in the TCRdb table, and some are missing; sequencing was by immunoSEQ multiplex PCR. The sample contains fewer than 120,000 clones, more than 65% of which appear only once. Sequenced sample: PBMCs. All receptors derive from a man aged 25-45 years in good health and CMV-seropositive.

This clone was counted once. The genes are TRBV19 and TRBJ2-7; TRBD1 is a possible D gene (5 bases). Deletions cut 4 bases from V and 5 bases from J, with 15 bases between. CDR3 size: 14 residues. The V gene's germline CDR1 is LNHDA and CDR2 SQIVND (reference sequence). The CDR3, as DNA: TGTGCCAGTAGTAAAGGGGATACCCGGAACGAGCAGTACTTC. Its translation is CASSKGDTRNEQYF.

This clone was seen a single time. This chain links TRBV7-2 with TRBJ1-2; 8 nucleotides agree with TRBD1. This CDR3 has 13 residues. The junction had 3 bases not matched to a gene; V was cut back by 5 bases and J by 4 bases. Germline V gene sequence: CDR1 SGHTA, CDR2 FQGNSA. CDR3 bases: TGTGCCAGCAGCCACGACAGGGGCTATGGCTACACCTTC. Translating it yields CASSHDRGYGYTF.

This chain joins TRBV2 and TRBJ2-5, with D perhaps matching TRBD1 (5 bases). V was shortened by 7 bases and J by 2 bases, with 11 bases between the two germline ends. Germline CDR1 and CDR2: SNHLY and FYNNEI. The CDR3 has 13 residues. CDR3 loop: CASNPQGQETQYF. DNA for the CDR3: TGTGCCAGCAACCCCCAGGGTCAAGAGACCCAGTACTTC.

This clone was observed once. The chain links TRBV28 to TRBJ1-2, with D perhaps matching TRBD1 (5 bases). Germline V lookup: CDR1 MDHEN, CDR2 SYDVKM. The CDR3 runs 11 residues. Trimming took 7 bases from V and 4 from J, leaving 7 bases between them. The CDR3 loop is CASTGGYGYTF. The CDR3 DNA reads as TGTGCCAGCACCGGGGGCTATGGCTACACCTTC.

The J gene is TRBJ2-5, the V gene TRBV7-2, with 12 bases lining up with TRBD2. The CDR3 totals 16 residues. J lost 3 bases, V lost 5 bases, and 7 bases had no gene match. Germline V gene data show CDR1 as SGHTA and CDR2 as FQGNSA. CDR3 residues: CASSPNRLAGEETQYF. The CDR3 DNA reads as TGTGCCAGCAGCCCCAACCGACTAGCGGGGGAAGAGACCCAGTACTTC.

The chain is built from TRBV30 and TRBJ2-3, with TRBD2 matching over 9 bases. Germline trimming cut 4 bases from V and 2 bases from J; bases unmatched to any gene: 7. The CDR3 totals 15 residues. Per germline, CDR1 GTSNPN and CDR2 SVGIG (reference sequence). Here the CDR3 DNA reads TGTGCCTGGAACCAGGGGACTAGCATCACAGATACGCAGTATTTT. Translation: CAWNQGTSITDTQYF.

The CDR3 reads CASRGEAEEYF. CDR3 in DNA: TGTGCCAGCAGGGGGGAGGCTGAGGAGTACTTC. The chain joins TRBV2 to TRBJ2-7; D perhaps matches TRBD2 (6 bases). The CDR3 extends over 11 amino acids. Germline V lookup: CDR1 SNHLY, CDR2 FYNNEI. Trimming pared 6 bases from V and 11 bases from J, leaving 14 bases between.

The chain combines TRBV28 with TRBJ2-7; TRBD2 matches at 13 bases. Trimming removed 2 bases from V and 6 bases from J; junction bases left unmatched: 7. This CDR3 contains 16 residues. The V gene's germline CDR1 is MDHEN and CDR2 SYDVKM. The CDR3 sequence is CASSLPRTSGGREQYF. The CDR3 region has the DNA TGTGCCAGCAGTTTACCTAGGACTAGCGGGGGCCGCGAGCAGTACTTC.

The J gene is TRBJ1-6, the V gene TRBV15; D perhaps matches TRBD1 (5 bases). The length of the CDR3 is 14 residues. Trimming cost V 6 bases and J 7 bases, with 13 bases left between them. Per germline, CDR1 LNHNV and CDR2 YYDKDF (reference sequence). The CDR3 nucleotides are TGTGCCACCAGTCCCCAGGGATCGAATTCACCCCTCCACTTT. Its translation: CATSPQGSNSPLHF.

V gene TRBV30 combines with J gene TRBJ2-7; D gene unclear. CDR1 GTSNPN and CDR2 SVGIG come from the germline V gene (reference sequence). V was pared by 3 bases and J by 1 base, with 4 bases between. The CDR3 is 11 residues long. The CDR3 region is CAWSGSYEQYF. The CDR3 region has the DNA TGTGCCTGGAGCGGTTCCTACGAGCAGTACTTC.

By frequency in the sample, this clone is medium-sized. V and J are TRBV6-6 and TRBJ1-3, with no clear D. Germline CDR1 reads MNHNY; CDR2 reads SVGAGI (reference sequence). CDR3 length equals 16 residues. V lost 0 bases and J lost 0, with 9 bases in between. CDR3 nucleotides: TGTGCCAGCAGTTACTCTGCCCCCTACTCTGGAAACACCATATATTTT. Amino acids: CASSYSAPYSGNTIYF.

The genes are TRBV4-1 and TRBJ2-1; D not resolved. CDR3 length equals 12 residues. Germline values: CDR1 MGHRA, CDR2 YSYEKL. The ends were cut back, 1 base at V and 7 bases at J, with 5 bases in the middle. CDR3 DNA: TGCGCCAGCAGCCAAGCTATGAATGAGCAGTTCTTC. It translates to CASSQAMNEQFF.

The chain uses TRBV9 and TRBJ2-5, with TRBD1 identical over 7 bases. The J call could be wrong; TRBJ2-7 is a better fit for the DNA end. The germline CDR1 and CDR2 sequences are SGDLS and YYNGEE. The CDR3 has 13 amino acids. Written as DNA, the CDR3 is TGTGCCAGCAGCTTCCAGGGGGTGAGCGAGCAGTACTTC. It yields the protein CASSFQGVSEQYF.

The V call is TRBV4-3, the J call TRBJ2-7, with TRBD2 as a possible D gene (5 bases). Germline lookup yields CDR1 LGHNA and CDR2 YSLEER. CDR3 length equals 17 residues. Trimming removed 0 bases at V and 0 bases at J, with 15 bases between. CDR3 loop: CASSQEWSGLSSYEQYF. DNA of the CDR3: TGCGCCAGCAGCCAAGAATGGTCGGGGTTAAGCTCCTACGAGCAGTACTTC.

The V gene is TRBV9, the J gene TRBJ1-1; D perhaps matches TRBD1 (5 bases). V was shortened by 4 bases and J by 4 bases, with 14 bases between the two germline ends. The CDR3 length is 14 residues. Germline V lookup: CDR1 SGDLS, CDR2 YYNGEE. CDR3 DNA: TGTGCCAGCAGCCCCAACGGGGGGGGCACTGAAGCTTTCTTT. Residues: CASSPNGGGTEAFF.

A few counts support this clone. The V call is TRBV15, the J call TRBJ1-1; D unresolved. CDR1 and CDR2 (germline): LNHNV, YYDKDF (reference sequence). The CDR3 consists of 15 residues. With 3 bases removed from V and 1 base from J, the gap between germline ends came to 12 bases. For the CDR3, the DNA is TGTGCCACCAGCAGCCCGGGGTCTTGGAACACTGAAGCTTTCTTT. Translated, it gives CATSSPGSWNTEAFF.

The V call is TRBV19, the J call TRBJ2-7, with 9 bases that match TRBD1. The germline gives CDR1 LNHDA, CDR2 SQIVND (reference sequence). Trimming cost V 6 bases and J 3 bases; bases outside gene matches: 9. The CDR3 totals 15 residues. The CDR3 region is CASSLGGQGFYEQYF. CDR3 bases: TGTGCCAGTAGCCTTGGCGGACAGGGGTTCTACGAGCAGTACTTC. Looking up the rest from reference TRBV19 and TRBJ2-7 gives the full variable domain: DGGITQSPKYLFRKEGQNVTLSCEQNLNHDAMYWYRQDPGQGLRLIYYSQIVNDFQKGDIAEGYSVSREKKESFPLTVTSAQKNPTAFYLCASSLGGQGFYEQYFGPGTRLTVT.

This clone was found a few times. The rearrangement joins TRBV18 to TRBJ1-6; maybe TRBD1 (5 bases). V lost 0 bases, J lost 10 bases, and 13 bases lay in between. The germline CDR1 and CDR2 sequences are KGHSH and LQKENI. This CDR3 is 15 amino acids long. The CDR3 protein is CASSPPSAGFSPLHF. The CDR3 DNA follows: TGTGCCAGCTCACCACCGTCGGCAGGGTTCTCACCCCTCCACTTT.

This chain links TRBV14 with TRBJ2-4; 9 nucleotides match TRBD1. The J segment lost 14 bases and the V segment lost 0 bases, leaving 5 bases of the junction unmatched. This CDR3 is built from 13 residues. Germline V gene data show CDR1 as SGHDN and CDR2 as FVKESK. This CDR3 is CASSQDWTGVEYF. The CDR3, as DNA: TGTGCCAGCAGCCAAGATTGGACAGGGGTTGAGTACTTC. The full variable domain, its missing parts supplied by reference TRBV14 and TRBJ2-4, is EAGVTQFPSHSVIEKGQTVTLRCDPISGHDNLYWYRRVMGKEIKFLLHFVKESKQDESGMPNNRFLAERTGGTYSTLKVQPAELEDSGVYFCASSQDWTGVEYFGAGTRLSVL.

The rearrangement links TRBV11-2 to TRBJ1-2; TRBD1 might be the D (5 bases). Trimming left V 4 bases short and J 8 bases short, with 8 bases between. Germline V gene data show CDR1 as SGHAT and CDR2 as FQNNGV. This CDR3 spans 11 amino acids. CDR3 nucleotide sequence: TGTGCCAGCAGCTCGCACAGGGGCTACACCTTC. Amino acids: CASSSHRGYTF. Looking up the rest from reference TRBV11-2 and TRBJ1-2 gives the full variable domain: EAGVAQSPRYKIIEKRQSVAFWCNPISGHATLYWYQQILGQGPKLLIQFQNNGVVDDSQLPKDRFSAERLKGVDSTLKIQPAKLEDSAVYLCASSSHRGYTFGSGTRLTVV.

This clone was found a few times. Written as DNA, the CDR3 is TGTGCCTGGGACGGACAGGGAAGGTTTGGCTACACCTTC. This sequence encodes CAWDGQGRFGYTF. The chain has TRBV30 and TRBJ1-2; 8 nucleotides agree with TRBD1. Unmatched junction bases numbered 9, after V lost 5 bases and J lost 7 bases. The germline CDR1 and CDR2 sequences are GTSNPN and SVGIG (reference sequence). CDR3 length: 13 residues.

V gene TRBV29-1 combines with J gene TRBJ1-5; 7 bases fit TRBD1. V lost 6 bases to trimming and J lost 7 bases; unmatched junction nucleotides: 9. The CDR3 extends over 13 amino acids. Germline-derived CDR1 and CDR2 are SQVTM and ANQGSEA. The CDR3 reads CSVSQGQSQPQHF. In DNA, the CDR3 is TGCAGCGTCTCACAGGGGCAATCCCAGCCCCAGCATTTT.

V gene TRBV4-1 combines with J gene TRBJ2-2, with D possibly matching TRBD2 (6 bases). The CDR3 is made up of 15 amino acids. Germline CDR1 is MGHRA and CDR2 is YSYEKL. V was trimmed by 3 bases and J by 2 bases, leaving 10 bases between them. The CDR3 sequence is CASSQGGPNTGELFF. CDR3 coding DNA: TGCGCCAGCAGCCAGGGGGGACCAAACACCGGGGAGCTGTTTTTT.

This clone was observed a single time. The chain recombines TRBV2 with TRBJ2-3, with 8 bases aligning to TRBD1. Trimming took 2 bases from V and 4 from J; bases not matched to a gene: 8. The CDR3 sequence is 16 residues long. Germline loops: CDR1 SNHLY, CDR2 FYNNEI. CDR3 coding DNA: TGTGCCAGCAGTGAATCGGGTGCAGGGGGCTCAGATACGCAGTATTTT. Translating it yields CASSESGAGGSDTQYF.

This rearrangement joins TRBV13 to TRBJ1-6; 7 bases match TRBD1. The CDR3 has 16 residues. CDR1 PRHDT and CDR2 FYEKMQ come from the germline V gene (reference sequence). Trimming took 5 bases from V and 7 from J; bases not matched to a gene: 11. CDR3 amino acids: CASSPEGDRLNSPLHF. CDR3 coding DNA: TGTGCCAGCAGCCCCGAAGGGGACAGATTAAATTCACCCCTCCACTTT. The whole variable domain, remainder taken from reference TRBV13 and TRBJ1-6, is AAGVIQSPRHLIKEKRETATLKCYPIPRHDTVYWYQQGPGQDPQFLISFYEKMQSDKGSIPDRFSAQQFSDYHSELNMSSLELGDSALYFCASSPEGDRLNSPLHFGNGTRLTVT.

V is TRBV7-9 and J is TRBJ1-2; perhaps TRBD1 as D (5 bases). Trimming stripped 4 bases from V and 0 bases from J, with 15 bases between. The CDR3 length is 16 residues. The germline V gene has CDR1 SEHNR and CDR2 FQNEAQ (reference sequence). The CDR3 DNA sequence: TGTGCCAGCAGCTACCGAGACTCGGGGGCTAACTATGGCTACACCTTC. This gives the protein CASSYRDSGANYGYTF.

This chain links TRBV11-3 with TRBJ2-5, with a tentative D call TRBD2 (5 bases). From germline, CDR1 is SGHNT and CDR2 YENEEA. The length of the CDR3 is 12 residues. V lost 3 bases, J lost 5 bases, and 7 bases lay in between. CDR3 coding DNA: TGTGCCAGCAGCTTCCCGGGGGAGACCCAGTACTTC. Amino acids: CASSFPGETQYF. The complete variable domain, with remaining parts taken from reference TRBV11-3 and TRBJ2-5, reads EAGVVQSPRYKIIEKKQPVAFWCNPISGHNTLYWYLQNLGQGPELLIRYENEEAVDDSQLPKDRFSAERLKGVDSTLKIQPAELGDSAVYLCASSFPGETQYFGPGTRLLVL.

This clone was counted once. The CDR3, as DNA: TGTGCCAGCAGCCTCTTGTTAGGGGGGGGGAATGAGCAGTTCTTC. The encoded protein is CASSLLLGGGNEQFF. The chain carries TRBV14 and TRBJ2-1, with D possibly matching TRBD2 (7 bases). Germline V gives CDR1 SGHDN, CDR2 FVKESK. Trimming left V 4 bases short and J 7 bases short, with 17 bases between. The CDR3 has 15 residues.

The V gene is TRBV13, the J gene TRBJ2-2; no reliable D call. V lost 5 bases to trimming and J lost 5 bases, with 6 bases between them. This CDR3 has 12 residues. Germline V gene sequence: CDR1 PRHDT, CDR2 FYEKMQ (reference sequence). The CDR3, as DNA: TGTGCCAGCAGCCCCGGGACCGGGGAGCTGTTTTTT. Amino acid sequence: CASSPGTGELFF.

There are a few counts of this clone. The chain carries TRBV6-5 and TRBJ1-6, with D uncertain. Germline loops: CDR1 MNHEY, CDR2 SVGAGI. Trimming cost V 0 bases and J 3 bases, with 6 bases left between them. The CDR3 consists of 15 residues. CDR3 nucleotide sequence: TGTGCCAGCAGTTACTCCGCGGACTATAATTCACCCCTCCACTTT. Translation gives CASSYSADYNSPLHF.

CDR3 in DNA: TGTGCCAGCAGTCCCAGACTAGCGGGGATGCAAGAGACCCAGTACTTC. Its protein is CASSPRLAGMQETQYF. The rearrangement links TRBV27 to TRBJ2-5; 11 nucleotides match TRBD2. The trim removed 5 bases at V and 2 bases at J, leaving 7 bases unmatched. This CDR3 spans 16 amino acids. Germline V gene lookup returns CDR1 MNHEY and CDR2 SMNVEV (reference sequence).

The V gene is TRBV5-1, the J gene TRBJ2-3; 8 nucleotides align to TRBD2. V lost 0 bases to trimming and J lost 1 base; unmatched junction nucleotides: 13. This CDR3 comprises 19 residues. The germline CDR1 and CDR2 sequences are SGHRS and YFSETQ. CDR3 nucleotides: TGCGCCAGCAGCTTGGCGGGGGCGGGGGGCCCCGTTGGCACAGATACGCAGTATTTT. Its protein is CASSLAGAGGPVGTDTQYF. Drawing the rest from reference TRBV5-1 and TRBJ2-3, the complete variable domain is KAGVTQTPRYLIKTRGQQVTLSCSPISGHRSVSWYQQTPGQGLQFLFEYFSETQRNKGNFPGRFSGRQFSNSRSEMNVSTLELGDSALYLCASSLAGAGGPVGTDTQYFGPGTRLTVL.